These T cell receptor beta chains were read from a single sample in a study of blood T cell repertoires in COVID-19. TCRdb's copy holds only in-frame clones and misses some; the assay was immunoSEQ multiplex PCR. The sample yields approximately 72,000 clones, nearly 90% seen once. The sequencing input was peripheral blood. All receptors derive from a man between 45 and 60 years old with acute or convalescent COVID-19. CDR3s leave out the opening cysteine and the closing phenylalanine or tryptophan.

V: TRBV5-1
CDR3: ASSLAGTGTFSGANVLT

V: TRBV19
CDR3: ASSITGASGNTIY

V: TRBV7-9
CDR3: ASSLNLAEAF

V: TRBV29-1
CDR3: SVDRQGETQY

V: TRBV18
CDR3: ASSPTDNQPQH

V: TRBV18
CDR3: ASSSGQGASPLH

V: TRBV5-1
CDR3: ASSPETGVETQY

V: TRBV20-1
CDR3: SAFKSSTQY

V: TRBV23-1
CDR3: ASSLPRGRGSVDTQY

V: TRBV5-1
CDR3: ASSFSLSSYNEQF

V: TRBV10-3
CDR3: AISDSLRVSYEQY

V: TRBV6-1
CDR3: ASSEAPGAKNIQY

V: TRBV7-9
CDR3: ASSLRGLNTEAF

V: TRBV5-1
CDR3: ASSLVGGGHNTDTQY

V: TRBV10-3
CDR3: AISDFIEETQY

V: TRBV7-9
CDR3: ASSYTGGGYGYT

V: TRBV6-5
CDR3: ASSYVGQSEQY

V: TRBV6-5
CDR3: ASSYSGGLQETQY

V: TRBV27
CDR3: ASSVTGGPTEAF

V: TRBV6-5
CDR3: ASRQSSAPGYT

V: TRBV27
CDR3: ASSLSGLYGYT

V: TRBV6-2/TRBV6-3
CDR3: ASSYVDQETQY

V: TRBV11-3
CDR3: ASSLPGADNEQF

V: TRBV7-2
CDR3: ASSVGTGNQPQH

V: TRBV5-1
CDR3: ASSLEEGGYTEAF

V: TRBV19
CDR3: ASSFGQGAPQTQY

V: TRBV30
CDR3: AWIGAGAENEQF

V: TRBV15
CDR3: ATSRQGQALNTEAF

V: TRBV27
CDR3: ASSLGTSSGANVLT

V: TRBV7-2
CDR3: ASSFRQEPFPPLH

V: TRBV6-5
CDR3: ASEPGQGLWGYT

V: TRBV18
CDR3: ASSPMSGRDHYGYT

V: TRBV19
CDR3: ASSPRQGHYEQY

V: TRBV18
CDR3: ASSPGAAGVYEQY

V: TRBV3-1/TRBV3-2
CDR3: ASSQVKGTEAF

V: TRBV25-1
CDR3: ASSEPANYGYT

V: TRBV12-5
CDR3: ASGLGDTGELF

V: TRBV7-9
CDR3: ASSSGASGGITDTQY

V: TRBV25-1
CDR3: ASSPLGQRKNTEAF

V: TRBV4-1
CDR3: ASSQAGGVSYEQY

V: TRBV6-5
CDR3: ASSYSVYSTDTQY

V: TRBV7-3
CDR3: ASSLNRGPNEKLF

V: TRBV7-3
CDR3: ASSLSGTGAGNEQF

V: TRBV27
CDR3: ASSFMGGTGVNEQF

V: TRBV28
CDR3: ASSPPGQSYEQY

V: TRBV6-6
CDR3: ASTKIQGVSTDTQY

V: TRBV10-3
CDR3: AISRNRGQGQPQH

V: TRBV7-8
CDR3: ASSHQRQGAEGYT

V: TRBV7-3
CDR3: ASSSGYKGKQY

V: TRBV28
CDR3: ASSFYQGVGSPLH

V: TRBV4-1
CDR3: ASSQGGGRSYGYT